This T cell receptor beta chain is drawn from a study of early stage breast cancer tumors. The wider study: Twelve of the 16 invasive tumors were ER+, PR+ and HER2-.

TCRdb's copy holds only in-frame clones and misses some; the assay was immunoSEQ multiplex PCR. Of about 72,000 clones detected, roughly 80% appear once; the ten largest clones hold around 3.4%. In regard to this clone: Antigen: not known.

Points from the study as a whole: Compared with adjacent normal breast tissue, tumors showed 2 to 2.5-fold greater T cell density and higher clonality. Enriched TCRB sequences shared across patients were mostly commonly generated sequences.

CDR1 and CDR2 (germline): MNHEY, SVGAGI. The CDR3 consists of 14 residues. V usage is TRBV6-5 and J usage is TRBJ2-7; 9 bases agree with TRBD2. The end of the DNA is better explained by TRBJ2-1, so the J call may be wrong. The sequence derives from a person in their sixties with breast cancer. The source material was blood. CDR3 loop: CASSYQRTSVEQFF. The CDR3 nucleotides read TGTGCCAGCAGTTACCAACGGACTAGCGTTGAGCAGTTCTTC.